These 8 T cell receptor beta chains were all obtained from the same sample, sequenced in a study of shared clonotypes between healthy human individuals. Using immunoSEQ multiplex PCR, the repertoire was profiled, and TCRdb retains in-frame clones only, with some absent. The sample comprises just over 2,000,000 clones, approximately 95% of which are singletons, and about 1.1% rests with the top ten. Naive CD8 cells lacked CD45RO and underwent positive selection for CCR7, leaving out terminally differentiated effector memory CD45RA+ cells. Source material: naive CD8+ T cells sorted from blood. The receptors shown here come from a man aged 18 to 29 in good health.

J is TRBJ1-4 and V is TRBV7-9; D is possibly TRBD1 (6 bases). Trimming removed 3 bases from V and 7 bases from J, with 15 bases in between. The CDR3 extends over 15 amino acids. The germline V gene has CDR1 SEHNR and CDR2 FQNEAQ (reference sequence). The DNA for the CDR3 is TGTGCCAGCAGCTTTGGGGACATTCGGGTTGAAAAACTGTTTTTT. It encodes CASSFGDIRVEKLFF.

The chain uses TRBV4-3 and TRBJ2-7; D is unclear. V was cut by 4 bases and J by 7 bases, with 20 bases left in between. Per germline, CDR1 LGHNA and CDR2 YSLEER. This CDR3 has 15 amino acids. The DNA of the CDR3 is TGCGCCAGCAGCCTAAAGATAACGGCAGCCACGGAGCAGTACTTC. It specifies CASSLKITAATEQYF.

The V call is TRBV5-4, the J call TRBJ1-1; D is ambiguous. The V gene's germline CDR1 is SGHNT and CDR2 YYREEE (reference sequence). The V and J ends lost 1 base and 7 bases respectively, with 8 bases between them. There are 12 residues in the CDR3. CDR3 protein: CASSLNSNEAFF. The CDR3 bases are TGTGCCAGCAGCTTGAACAGCAATGAAGCTTTCTTT. Complete variable domain (other parts from reference TRBV5-4 and TRBJ1-1): ETGVTQSPTHLIKTRGQQVTLRCSSQSGHNTVSWYQQALGQGPQFIFQYYREEENGRGNFPPRFSGLQFPNYSSELNVNALELDDSALYLCASSLNSNEAFFGQGTRLTVV.

This clone was seen only a few times. V gene TRBV30 combines with J gene TRBJ2-3; D not resolved. CDR3 length equals 13 residues. Looked up from germline, CDR1 is GTSNPN and CDR2 is SVGIG (reference sequence). Trimming removed 8 bases from V and 0 bases from J, with 12 bases in between. The DNA for the CDR3 is TGTGCCAGAATGGGCAGGAGCACAGATACGCAGTATTTT. Encoded protein: CARMGRSTDTQYF.

The chain links TRBV5-1 to TRBJ2-7, with unresolved D. V shed 0 bases and J shed 0 bases, with 7 bases lying between them. Germline lookup yields CDR1 SGHRS and CDR2 YFSETQ. This CDR3 is 14 amino acids long. CDR3 in amino acids: CASSLATVSYEQYF. Written as DNA, the CDR3 is TGCGCCAGCAGCTTGGCCACGGTCTCCTACGAGCAGTACTTC.

This clone was seen a handful of times. Other DNA sequences of this sample code for an identical CDR3. The chain has TRBV6-6 and TRBJ2-7; D perhaps matches TRBD1 (5 bases). The CDR3 length is 13 residues. V dropped 2 bases and J dropped 3 bases, with 8 bases sitting between them. In germline, CDR1 is MNHNY, CDR2 SVGAGI (reference sequence). CDR3 sequence (DNA): TGTGCCAGCAGTTACGCAGACAGCTACGAGCAGTACTTC. Its protein product is CASSYADSYEQYF.

V and J are TRBV10-2 and TRBJ1-4; TRBD1 matches at 9 bases. The CDR3 covers 15 residues. The junction had 6 bases not matched to a gene; V was cut back by 3 bases and J by 7 bases. Germline lookup yields CDR1 WSHSY and CDR2 SAAADI. In nucleotides, the CDR3 is TGCGCCAGCAGTGATCCCGGGACAGGGACTGAAAAACTGTTTTTT. It yields the protein CASSDPGTGTEKLFF.

The genes are TRBV29-1 and TRBJ1-1, with TRBD1 as a possible D gene (5 bases). Germline V gene sequence: CDR1 SQVTM, CDR2 ANQGSEA. Trimming removed 4 bases from V and 8 bases from J, with 14 bases in between. This CDR3 region has 12 residues. Written as DNA, the CDR3 is TGCAGCGTTGTCTGGGTTGGACACGAAGCTTTCTTT. The encoded protein is CSVVWVGHEAFF.